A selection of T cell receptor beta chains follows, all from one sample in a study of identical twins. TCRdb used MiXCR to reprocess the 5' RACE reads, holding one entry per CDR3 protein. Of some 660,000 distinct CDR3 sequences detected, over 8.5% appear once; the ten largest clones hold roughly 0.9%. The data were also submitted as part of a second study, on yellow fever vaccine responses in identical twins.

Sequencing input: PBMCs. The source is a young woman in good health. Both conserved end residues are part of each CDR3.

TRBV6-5,CASSYFRDRDYGYTF
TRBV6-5,CASSYELGDYEQYF
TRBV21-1,CASSTYGHQDTQYF
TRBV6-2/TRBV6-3,CATTTENTGELFF
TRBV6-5,CASSSTRLGGTEAFF
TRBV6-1,CASRIRLAGSYEQYF
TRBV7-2,CASSFPRGLSYGYTF
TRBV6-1,CASSDTGGQETQYF
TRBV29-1,CSVEPGSLGRGYTF
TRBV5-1,CASSATSGGWETQYF